This section outlines one TCR beta chain sequence together with its context. Its antigen remains unknown. Multiplex PCR amplified the TCR beta CDR3 region. Its first round ran for around 10 cycles with 32 V and 13 J primers. Each CDR3 protein gets one entry after TCRdb re-called the multiplex PCR reads with MiXCR. The sample holds about 15,000 distinct CDR3 sequences; approximately 30% are singletons and the top ten take around 5.2%. The data are from a study of immune heterogeneity within non-small cell lung tumors. Bulk tumor genomic DNA, roughly 600 ng per sample, was used as template. From each primary tumor, several far-apart biopsies were obtained during surgery. The patients were newly diagnosed with non-small cell lung cancer, had not been treated, and had curative surgery. Whole-study findings and limits: Alongside site-unique high-frequency clones, identical dominant CDR3 beta clonotypes recurred across tumor sites within a patient.

Germline V gene data show CDR1 as SGHTA and CDR2 as FQGNSA. This CDR3 comprises 15 residues. With 6 bases removed from V and 1 base from J, the gap between germline ends came to 13 bases. The specimen sequenced was lung tumor tissue. The clonotype was recovered from a man aged 40-49 years with non-small cell lung cancer. The V call is TRBV7-2, the J call TRBJ2-1; D is possibly TRBD2 (5 bases). CDR3 region: CASRQRGRSYNEQFF. The CDR3 region has the DNA TGTGCCAGCAGACAAAGAGGGAGATCCTACAATGAGCAGTTCTTC.